This T cell receptor beta chain was recorded in a study of blood T cells in healthy people across ages. Study-level points and caveats: Total diversity from one million sequenced T cells was likely underestimated.

In germline, CDR1 is SGHTA, CDR2 FQGTGA. The CDR3 is 15 residues long. Trimming took 4 bases from V and 3 from J, leaving 14 bases between them. A sample-barcoded 5' primer and a J-beta primer mix were used in a second PCR of roughly 6 to 11 cycles. One entry per CDR3 protein results from TCRdb running MiXCR on the 5' RACE reads. Of over a million distinct CDR3 sequences in the sample, 35% to 55% were seen once. This clonotype was observed a few times. Antigen unknown. The J gene is TRBJ2-3, the V gene TRBV7-3, with unresolved D. This receptor was taken from a woman aged 55-69 years in good health. The specimen sequenced was blood. This chain's CDR3 is CASSSIVSPTDTQYF. The CDR3 coding sequence is TGTGCCAGCAGCTCGATAGTAAGCCCGACAGATACGCAGTATTTT.